The next 22 T cell receptor beta chains were all read from a single sample in a study of human T cells and chemical hapten exposure. The time point: pre-sensitization, week 0. Regarding treatment: therapeutic diphenylcyclopropenone sensitization with weekly scalp DPC. One entry per CDR3 protein results from TCRdb running MiXCR on the RACE reads. This table holds tens of thousands of distinct CDR3 sequences, around a tenth found once. Material: whole blood, obtained in connection with sensitization to the hapten diphenylcyclopropenone (DPC). Source of these receptors: a woman in her thirties or forties with alopecia areata. Some clones in this sample may be carry-over from other donors' samples.

In its sample, this clonotype was seen a few times. V usage is TRBV12-3 or TRBV12-4 and J usage is TRBJ2-7; D is uncertain. The CDR3 sequence is 13 residues long. V was cut by 4 bases and J by 3 bases, with 10 bases left in between. In nucleotides, the CDR3 is TGTGCCAGCAGTTACGCTGCTGGCTACGAGCAGTACTTC. It codes for CASSYAAGYEQYF.

The sample holds many counts of this clonotype. The rearrangement uses TRBV27 and TRBJ2-7, with D possibly being TRBD1 (6 bases). The CDR3 runs 14 residues. CDR1 and CDR2 from the germline V gene are MNHEY and SMNVEV (reference sequence). V lost 6 bases to trimming and J lost 5 bases, with 17 bases between them. The CDR3: CASSRTGFRNEQYF. The CDR3 DNA sequence: TGTGCCAGCAGCCGAACAGGGTTTCGGAACGAGCAGTACTTC.

This clonotype was recorded at least ten times. V is TRBV5-5 and J is TRBJ2-7, with 9 bases that match TRBD1. The germline V gene has CDR1 SGHKS and CDR2 YYEKEE (reference sequence). The V gene end was trimmed by 3 bases and the J gene end by 2 bases; junction bases not matched to a gene: 3. The CDR3 loop spans 14 amino acids. In nucleotides, the CDR3 is TGTGCCAGCAGCTGGACAGGGGAAGCCTACGAGCAGTACTTC. Its protein is CASSWTGEAYEQYF.

This clonotype was observed a few times. The rearrangement joins TRBV28 to TRBJ2-7, with D possibly being TRBD1 or TRBD2 (5 bases each). Trimming took off 7 bases at V and 0 bases at J, with 13 bases between the two ends. The CDR3 spans 14 residues. From germline, CDR1 is MDHEN and CDR2 SYDVKM. This CDR3 is CASTRDRISYEQYF. The CDR3 DNA reads as TGTGCCAGCACGAGGGACCGTATCTCCTACGAGCAGTACTTC.

This clonotype was detected only a few times. V is TRBV2 and J is TRBJ2-3; the D call may be TRBD1 or TRBD2 (6 bases each). V lost 6 bases to trimming and J lost 2 bases, with 15 bases between them. CDR3 length equals 15 residues. CDR1 is SNHLY, CDR2 FYNNEI, per germline. CDR3 loop: CASRGGRSPTDTQYF. The CDR3 DNA reads TGTGCCAGCAGGGGGGGCAGGAGCCCCACAGATACGCAGTATTTT.

This clonotype occurred a few times. The chain combines TRBV11-2 with TRBJ2-7; D gene uncertain. The CDR3 covers 12 residues. With 1 base removed from V and 8 bases from J, the gap between germline ends came to 9 bases. Germline loops: CDR1 SGHAT, CDR2 FQNNGV. The CDR3 bases are TGTGCCAGCAGCTTAGCCACGGGCCAGCAGTACTTC. It yields the protein CASSLATGQQYF.

This clonotype was observed a handful of times. The chain combines TRBV12-3 or TRBV12-4 with TRBJ1-4; a weak D match, TRBD1 (6 bases). V was pared by 5 bases and J by 3 bases, with 19 bases between. CDR3 size: 17 residues. CDR3: CASSRDIPLEANEKLFF. CDR3 in DNA: TGTGCCAGCAGTCGGGACATTCCCCTAGAGGCTAATGAAAAACTGTTTTTT.

This chain joins TRBV18 and TRBJ2-7; the D gene is possibly TRBD1 (6 bases). V lost 9 bases and J 0 bases, leaving 18 bases between the germline ends. The CDR3 runs to 15 residues. In germline, CDR1 is KGHSH, CDR2 LQKENI. The CDR3: CARPGRAGASYEQYF. Here the CDR3 DNA reads TGTGCCAGACCGGGTAGGGCAGGGGCCTCCTACGAGCAGTACTTC.

This clonotype was picked up many times. The chain links TRBV5-1 to TRBJ2-4, with D hard to call. V lost 4 bases and J 9 bases, leaving 14 bases between the germline ends. The length of the CDR3 is 13 residues. Germline loops: CDR1 SGHRS, CDR2 YFSETQ. The CDR3 region has the DNA TGCGCCAGCAGCCCGCGGATGGGTGGCATTCAGTACTTC. Translating it yields CASSPRMGGIQYF.

CDR3 sequence reads: CASSDYLGDSLYF. The DNA of the CDR3 is TGTGCCAGCAGTGATTACTTGGGGGACAGCTTGTACTTC. The chain joins TRBV6-4 to TRBJ2-5; 7 nucleotides agree with TRBD1. The CDR3 consists of 13 residues. In germline, CDR1 is MRHNA, CDR2 SNTAGT. With V trimmed by 3 bases and J by 13 bases, 11 bases remained unmatched.

The chain combines TRBV28 with TRBJ2-7, with D possibly being TRBD1 or TRBD2 (5 bases each). Germline assignment: CDR1 MDHEN and CDR2 SYDVKM. The CDR3 extends over 17 amino acids. V lost 3 bases and J lost 3, with 21 bases in between. The CDR3 loop is CASSFFLGASGLYEQYF. CDR3 coding DNA: TGTGCCAGCAGTTTTTTCCTCGGGGCCTCAGGGCTCTACGAGCAGTACTTC.

Here the CDR3 DNA reads TGTGCCAGTAGTAGATTGGATCAGCCCCAGCATTTT. Its protein is CASSRLDQPQHF. The rearrangement joins TRBV19 to TRBJ1-5; D gene ambiguous. V lost 4 bases and J 5 bases, leaving 6 bases between the germline ends. Germline V gene sequence: CDR1 LNHDA, CDR2 SQIVND (reference sequence). The CDR3 sequence is 12 residues long.

V usage is TRBV29-1 and J usage is TRBJ1-2; the match to TRBD1 covers 8 bases. The CDR3 is 13 residues long. Trimming removed 6 bases from V and 6 bases from J; junction bases left unmatched: 9. Germline assignment: CDR1 SQVTM and CDR2 ANQGSEA. The CDR3 protein is CSVGPRQGNGYTF. CDR3 DNA sequence: TGCAGCGTGGGGCCGAGACAGGGGAATGGCTACACCTTC.

This clonotype was seen a handful of times. The V call is TRBV29-1, the J call TRBJ1-1; 7 bases fit TRBD1. This CDR3 is 14 amino acids long. Germline V lookup: CDR1 SQVTM, CDR2 ANQGSEA. The junction had 8 bases not matched to a gene; V was cut back by 2 bases and J by 5 bases. The chain's CDR3 is CSVEMSRGETEAFF. CDR3 DNA sequence: TGCAGCGTTGAAATGAGCAGGGGGGAAACTGAAGCTTTCTTT.

This clonotype has at least ten counts. The V gene is TRBV20-1, the J gene TRBJ2-3; perhaps TRBD2 as D (5 bases). Per germline, CDR1 DFQATT and CDR2 SNEGSKA (reference sequence). There are 13 residues in the CDR3. V was pared by 6 bases and J by 1 base, with 11 bases between. CDR3 loop: CSARTGRTDTQYF. Written as DNA, the CDR3 is TGCAGTGCGAGGACTGGCCGCACAGATACGCAGTATTTT.

At least ten counts were recorded for this clonotype. V usage is TRBV18 and J usage is TRBJ1-1, with D uncertain. Germline assignment: CDR1 KGHSH and CDR2 LQKENI. The V end was cut by 3 bases, the J end by 7 bases, with 12 bases between. The CDR3 covers 13 residues. The CDR3 sequence: CASSPDSSNEAFF. As DNA, the CDR3 is TGTGCCAGCTCACCCGATTCGAGTAATGAAGCTTTCTTT.

Ten or more counts support this clonotype. The chain has TRBV6-4 and TRBJ1-5; 10 bases line up with TRBD1. This CDR3 spans 15 amino acids. The V segment lost 3 bases and the J segment 3 bases; nucleotides outside the gene matches: 2. CDR1 and CDR2 (germline): MRHNA, SNTAGT. The CDR3 DNA sequence: TGTGCCAGCAGTGAAGGGACAGGGGCCAATCAGCCCCAGCATTTT. As protein: CASSEGTGANQPQHF.

This clonotype was detected ten times or more. V gene TRBV20-1 combines with J gene TRBJ1-5; D remains unclear. The CDR3 is made up of 12 amino acids. Germline V gene sequence: CDR1 DFQATT, CDR2 SNEGSKA (reference sequence). V gave up 6 bases and J gave up 0 bases, with 6 bases separating them. CDR3 DNA sequence: TGCAGTGCCTGGAATAGCAATCAGCCCCAGCATTTT. This translates into CSAWNSNQPQHF.

This clonotype was recorded many times. The chain links TRBV5-1 to TRBJ1-2; perhaps TRBD1 as D (5 bases). The length of the CDR3 is 15 residues. Looked up from germline, CDR1 is SGHRS and CDR2 is YFSETQ. The ends were cut back, 3 bases at V and 3 bases at J, with 15 bases in the middle. The CDR3 nucleotides are TGCGCCAGCAGCTGGGGCTCCGGGACGGACTATGGCTACACCTTC. Protein sequence: CASSWGSGTDYGYTF.

This clonotype was seen many times. V and J are TRBV2 and TRBJ2-5; maybe TRBD2 (6 bases). From germline, CDR1 is SNHLY and CDR2 FYNNEI. This CDR3 has 12 amino acids. With 4 bases removed from V and 7 bases from J, the gap between germline ends came to 10 bases. In DNA, the CDR3 is TGTGCCAGCAGTGGGGGACTCGGGACCCAGTACTTC. This translates into CASSGGLGTQYF.

This clonotype occurred once. A single base separates this from a much larger clone, so it may be a read error. V gene TRBV18 combines with J gene TRBJ2-5, with TRBD1 identical over 11 bases. There are 15 residues in the CDR3. After removal of 8 bases from V and 4 bases from J, the junction contained 9 bases not matched to a gene. CDR1 and CDR2 from the germline V gene are KGHSH and LQKENI. In DNA, the CDR3 is TGTGCCAGCCCACTGGACAGGGGGCGCCGAGAGACCCAGTACTTC. It specifies CASPLDRGRRETQYF.

This clonotype was detected only a few times. The chain carries TRBV6-1 and TRBJ2-7; D is possibly TRBD1 (6 bases). V was pared by 0 bases and J by 3 bases, with 9 bases between. The CDR3 consists of 14 residues. CDR1 and CDR2 (germline): MNHNS, SASEGT. The DNA for the CDR3 is TGTGCCAGCAGTGAAGCGCGGACAGACTACGAGCAGTACTTC. Protein: CASSEARTDYEQYF.